What follows describes a single TCR beta chain. While infection was still active, Seattle patients were enrolled and then followed longitudinally. The table came from immunoSEQ multiplex PCR; TCRdb's copy has only in-frame clones and leaves some out. The repertoire holds approximately 530,000 clones, with about 89% as singletons. The data derive from a study of blood T cell repertoires in COVID-19. This CDR3 has 16 amino acids. The germline V gene encodes CDR1 MNHNY and CDR2 SVGAGI (reference sequence). The germline V and J ends were trimmed by 1 base and 0 bases, with 9 bases remaining between them. Sequenced material: peripheral blood. The genes are TRBV6-6 and TRBJ2-2; possible D gene TRBD1, 5 bases. The receptor was isolated from a woman aged 45-65 years with COVID-19, enrolled during active disease. The CDR3 DNA sequence: TGTGCCAGCAGTTACTTAGGGGCCACGAACACCGGGGAGCTGTTTTTT. It yields the protein CASSYLGATNTGELFF.